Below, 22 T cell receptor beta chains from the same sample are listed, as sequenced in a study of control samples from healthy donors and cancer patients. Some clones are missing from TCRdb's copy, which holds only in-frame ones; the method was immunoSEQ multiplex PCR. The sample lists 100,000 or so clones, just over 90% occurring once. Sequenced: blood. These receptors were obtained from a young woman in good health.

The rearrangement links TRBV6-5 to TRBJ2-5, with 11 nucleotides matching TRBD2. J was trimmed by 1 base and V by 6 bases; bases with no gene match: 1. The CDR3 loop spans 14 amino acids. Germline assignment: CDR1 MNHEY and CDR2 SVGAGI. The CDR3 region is CASRTSGVQETQYF. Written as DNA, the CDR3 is TGTGCCAGCAGGACTAGCGGGGTCCAAGAGACCCAGTACTTC.

As DNA, the CDR3 is TGTGCCAGCAGTAGGACAGAATATCAGCCCCAGCATTTT. As protein: CASSRTEYQPQHF. The chain couples TRBV6-5 to TRBJ1-5; tentative D call: TRBD1 (6 bases). CDR3 length equals 13 residues. V dropped 5 bases and J dropped 5 bases, with 10 bases sitting between them. Per the germline V gene, CDR1 is MNHEY and CDR2 is SVGAGI.

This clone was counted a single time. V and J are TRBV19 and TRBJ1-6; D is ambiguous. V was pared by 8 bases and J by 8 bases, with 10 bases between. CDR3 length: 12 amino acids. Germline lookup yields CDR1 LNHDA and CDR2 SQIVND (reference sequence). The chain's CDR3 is CASGTGDSPLHF. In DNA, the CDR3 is TGTGCCAGTGGAACCGGGGATTCACCCCTCCACTTT.

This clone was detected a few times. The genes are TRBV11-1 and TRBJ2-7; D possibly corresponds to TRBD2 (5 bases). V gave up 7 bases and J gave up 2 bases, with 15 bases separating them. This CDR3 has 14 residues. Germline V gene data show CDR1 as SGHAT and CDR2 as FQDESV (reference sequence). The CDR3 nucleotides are TGTGCCAGCACCCGGACCGATAGCGCCTACGAGCAGTACTTC. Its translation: CASTRTDSAYEQYF.

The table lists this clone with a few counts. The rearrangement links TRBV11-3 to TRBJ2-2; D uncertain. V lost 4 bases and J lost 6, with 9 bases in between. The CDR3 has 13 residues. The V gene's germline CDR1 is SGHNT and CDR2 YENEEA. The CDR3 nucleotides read TGTGCCAGCAGCTCCCGTGAGCCCGGGGAGCTGTTTTTT. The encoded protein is CASSSREPGELFF.

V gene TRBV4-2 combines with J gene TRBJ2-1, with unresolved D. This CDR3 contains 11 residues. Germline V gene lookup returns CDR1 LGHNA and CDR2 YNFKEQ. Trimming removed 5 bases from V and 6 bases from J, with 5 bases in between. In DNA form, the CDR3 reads TGTGCCAGCAGCTCCAGCAATGAGCAGTTCTTC. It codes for CASSSSNEQFF.

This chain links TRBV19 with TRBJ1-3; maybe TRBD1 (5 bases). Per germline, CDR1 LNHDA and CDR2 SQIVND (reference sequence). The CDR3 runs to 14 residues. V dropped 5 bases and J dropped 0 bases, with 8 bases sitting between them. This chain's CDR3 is CASSDGASGNTIYF. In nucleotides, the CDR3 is TGTGCCAGTAGTGACGGGGCCTCTGGAAACACCATATATTTT.

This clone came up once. For the CDR3, the DNA is TGTGCCAGCAGCCAAGAGCCGGGGGTACGCATCCGTAACTATGGCTACACCTTC. This translates into CASSQEPGVRIRNYGYTF. The chain links TRBV3-1 (or the pseudogene TRBV3-2) to TRBJ1-2, with a possible D match to TRBD1 (5 bases). CDR1 is LGHDT, CDR2 YNNKEL, per germline (reference sequence). The CDR3 loop spans 18 amino acids. Trimming took 0 bases from V and 1 from J, leaving 18 bases between them.

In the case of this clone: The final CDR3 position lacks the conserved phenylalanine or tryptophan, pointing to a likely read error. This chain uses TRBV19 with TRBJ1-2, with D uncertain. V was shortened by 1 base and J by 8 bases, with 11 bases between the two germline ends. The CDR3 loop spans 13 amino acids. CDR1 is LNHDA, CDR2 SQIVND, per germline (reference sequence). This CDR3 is CASSIGVPDGYTL. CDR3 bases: TGTGCCAGTAGTATAGGGGTCCCTGACGGCTACACCCTC.

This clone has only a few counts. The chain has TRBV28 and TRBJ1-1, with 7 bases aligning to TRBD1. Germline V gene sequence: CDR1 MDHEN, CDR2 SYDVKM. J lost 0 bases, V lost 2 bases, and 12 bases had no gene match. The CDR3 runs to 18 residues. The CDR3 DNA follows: TGTGCCAGCAGTTTACCATGGGACAGTTCCTTGTTGAACACTGAAGCTTTCTTT. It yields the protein CASSLPWDSSLLNTEAFF. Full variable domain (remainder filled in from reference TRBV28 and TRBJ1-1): DVKVTQSSRYLVKRTGEKVFLECVQDMDHENMFWYRQDPGLGLRLIYFSYDVKMKEKGDIPEGYSVSREKKERFSLILESASTNQTSMYLCASSLPWDSSLLNTEAFFGQGTRLTVV.

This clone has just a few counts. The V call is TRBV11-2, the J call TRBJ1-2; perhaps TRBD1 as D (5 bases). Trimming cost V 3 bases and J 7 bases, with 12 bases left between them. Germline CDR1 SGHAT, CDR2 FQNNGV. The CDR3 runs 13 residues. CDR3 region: CASSFRGKGGYTF. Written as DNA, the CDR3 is TGTGCCAGCAGCTTTCGGGGGAAAGGTGGCTACACCTTC. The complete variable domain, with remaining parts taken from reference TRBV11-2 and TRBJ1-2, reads EAGVAQSPRYKIIEKRQSVAFWCNPISGHATLYWYQQILGQGPKLLIQFQNNGVVDDSQLPKDRFSAERLKGVDSTLKIQPAKLEDSAVYLCASSFRGKGGYTFGSGTRLTVV.

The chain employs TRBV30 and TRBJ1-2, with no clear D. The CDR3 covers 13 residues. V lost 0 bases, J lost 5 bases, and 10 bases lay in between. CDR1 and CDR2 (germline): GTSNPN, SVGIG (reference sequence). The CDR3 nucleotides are TGTGCCTGGAGTGTCGGTGGGCCATATGGCTACACCTTC. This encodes CAWSVGGPYGYTF.

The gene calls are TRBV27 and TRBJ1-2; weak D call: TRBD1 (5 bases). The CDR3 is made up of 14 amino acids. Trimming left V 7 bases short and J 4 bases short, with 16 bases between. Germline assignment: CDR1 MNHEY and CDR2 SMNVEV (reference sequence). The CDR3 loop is CASTKSPGGYGYTF. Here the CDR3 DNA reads TGTGCCAGCACTAAGTCCCCCGGGGGCTATGGCTACACCTTC.

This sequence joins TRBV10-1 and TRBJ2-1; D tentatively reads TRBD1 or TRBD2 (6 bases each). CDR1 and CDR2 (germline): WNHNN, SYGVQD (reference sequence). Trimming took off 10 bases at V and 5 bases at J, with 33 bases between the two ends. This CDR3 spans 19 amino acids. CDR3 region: CATSDQRGSGRGINNEQFF. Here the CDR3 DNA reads TGCGCCACCTCGGATCAAAGGGGGTCCGGGAGAGGGATCAACAATGAGCAGTTCTTC.

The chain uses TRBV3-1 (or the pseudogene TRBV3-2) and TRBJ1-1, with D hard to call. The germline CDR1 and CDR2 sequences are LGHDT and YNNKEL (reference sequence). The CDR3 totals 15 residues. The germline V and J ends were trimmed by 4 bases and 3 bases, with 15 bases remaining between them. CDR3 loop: CASSRGTRVDTEAFF. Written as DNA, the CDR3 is TGTGCCAGCAGCCGGGGAACTCGCGTAGACACTGAAGCTTTCTTT.

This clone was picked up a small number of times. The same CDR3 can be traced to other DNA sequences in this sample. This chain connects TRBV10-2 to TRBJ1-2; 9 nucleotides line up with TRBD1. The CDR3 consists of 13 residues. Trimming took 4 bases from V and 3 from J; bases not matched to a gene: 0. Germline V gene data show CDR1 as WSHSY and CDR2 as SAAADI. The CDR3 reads CASSGTGDYGYTF. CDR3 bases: TGCGCCAGCAGTGGGACAGGGGACTATGGCTACACCTTC.

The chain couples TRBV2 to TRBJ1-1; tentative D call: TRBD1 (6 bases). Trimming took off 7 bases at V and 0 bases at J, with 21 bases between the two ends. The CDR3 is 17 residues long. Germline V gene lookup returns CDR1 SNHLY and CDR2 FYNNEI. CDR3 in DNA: TGTGCCAGCAAATCGGGGGGCCACCCCCTCATGAACACTGAAGCTTTCTTT. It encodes CASKSGGHPLMNTEAFF.

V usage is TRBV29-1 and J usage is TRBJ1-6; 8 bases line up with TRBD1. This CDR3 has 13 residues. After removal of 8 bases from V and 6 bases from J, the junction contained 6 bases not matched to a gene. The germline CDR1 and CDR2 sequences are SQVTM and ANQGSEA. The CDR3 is CSTRTGPNSPLHF. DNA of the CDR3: TGCAGCACAAGGACAGGGCCTAATTCACCCCTCCACTTT.

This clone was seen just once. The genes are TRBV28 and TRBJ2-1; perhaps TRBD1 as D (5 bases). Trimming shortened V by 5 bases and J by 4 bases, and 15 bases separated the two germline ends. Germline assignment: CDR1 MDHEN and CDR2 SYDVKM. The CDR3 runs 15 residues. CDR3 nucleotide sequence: TGTGCCAGCAGTCTCGGACAAGGCAGATACAATGAGCAGTTCTTC. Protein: CASSLGQGRYNEQFF. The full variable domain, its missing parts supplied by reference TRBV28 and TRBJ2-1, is DVKVTQSSRYLVKRTGEKVFLECVQDMDHENMFWYRQDPGLGLRLIYFSYDVKMKEKGDIPEGYSVSREKKERFSLILESASTNQTSMYLCASSLGQGRYNEQFFGPGTRLTVL.

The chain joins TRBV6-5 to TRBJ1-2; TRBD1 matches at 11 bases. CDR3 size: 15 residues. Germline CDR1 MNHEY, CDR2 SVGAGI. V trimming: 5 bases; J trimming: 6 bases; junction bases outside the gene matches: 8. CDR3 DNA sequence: TGTGCCAGCAGTCTTGGACAGGGGGCGGGGAATGGCTACACCTTC. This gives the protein CASSLGQGAGNGYTF.

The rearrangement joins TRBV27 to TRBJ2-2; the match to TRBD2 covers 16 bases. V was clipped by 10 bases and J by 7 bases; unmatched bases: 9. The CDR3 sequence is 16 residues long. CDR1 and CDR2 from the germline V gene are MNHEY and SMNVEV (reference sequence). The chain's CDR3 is CATTPGLAGGGGELFF. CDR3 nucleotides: TGTGCCACCACCCCGGGACTAGCGGGGGGGGGCGGGGAGCTGTTTTTT.

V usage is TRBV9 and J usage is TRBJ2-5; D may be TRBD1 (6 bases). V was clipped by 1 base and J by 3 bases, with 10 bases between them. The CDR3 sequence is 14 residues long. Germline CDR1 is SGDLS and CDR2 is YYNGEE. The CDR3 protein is CASSVTAGEETQYF. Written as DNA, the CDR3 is TGTGCCAGCAGCGTAACGGCAGGGGAAGAGACCCAGTACTTC.